One and the same sample provided the 16 T cell receptor beta chains below, sequenced in a study of OX40 agonist ivuxolimab in advanced cancers. Method: immunoSEQ multiplex PCR; TCRdb's copy keeps in-frame clones and lacks some. The repertoire has approximately 60,000 clones, roughly 89% of them found once; the top ten carry roughly 0.6%. The material was CD4+ or CD8+ T cells sorted from blood, obtained in a trial of the OX40 agonist ivuxolimab. The source of these receptors is an adult with an advanced solid tumor such as melanoma, head and neck, liver or kidney cancer.

The V call is TRBV7-2, the J call TRBJ2-5; D call uncertain. The V gene's germline CDR1 is SGHTA and CDR2 FQGNSA. Trimming took off 2 bases at V and 5 bases at J, with 15 bases between the two ends. This CDR3 spans 15 amino acids. The CDR3 spells CASSLLPSDVETQYF. The CDR3 DNA sequence: TGTGCCAGCAGCTTACTACCTTCGGATGTGGAGACCCAGTACTTC.

Of note for this clone: The same CDR3 also results from other DNA sequences found in this sample. The CDR3 DNA reads TGCGCCAGCAGCTTGCGGGGTCAAGGGACTGAAGCTTTCTTT. It codes for CASSLRGQGTEAFF. The V gene is TRBV5-1, the J gene TRBJ1-1; D gene ambiguous. Germline values: CDR1 SGHRS, CDR2 YFSETQ. The germline V and J ends were trimmed by 1 base and 5 bases, with 12 bases remaining between them. This CDR3 is built from 14 residues.

This chain joins TRBV30 and TRBJ1-5; the D gene is possibly TRBD1 (6 bases). The CDR3 has 19 amino acids. CDR1 and CDR2 (germline): GTSNPN, SVGIG (reference sequence). V was clipped by 1 base and J by 0 bases, with 22 bases between them. The CDR3 DNA follows: TGTGCCTGGAGTGCCCAGACAGCGGGTCGGACAGTTAGCAATCAGCCCCAGCATTTT. It translates to CAWSAQTAGRTVSNQPQHF.

This clone has a single count. The genes are TRBV30 and TRBJ2-7; no reliable D call. Trimming stripped 0 bases from V and 0 bases from J, with 0 bases between. The CDR3 spans 11 residues. CDR1 and CDR2 from the germline V gene are GTSNPN and SVGIG (reference sequence). CDR3 protein: CAWSVSYEQYF. CDR3 DNA: TGTGCCTGGAGTGTCTCCTACGAGCAGTACTTC.

The chain is built from TRBV4-3 and TRBJ1-1; D not resolved. CDR1 and CDR2 from the germline V gene are LGHNA and YSLEER. V was shortened by 1 base and J by 1 base, with 16 bases between the two germline ends. This CDR3 contains 17 residues. The CDR3 here is CASSQGWAGGKNTEAFF. CDR3 in DNA: TGCGCCAGCAGCCAAGGGTGGGCAGGCGGTAAGAACACTGAAGCTTTCTTT.

The chain recombines TRBV10-3 with TRBJ1-1; 7 bases match TRBD1. Trimming removed 5 bases from V and 0 bases from J; junction bases left unmatched: 12. This CDR3 has 17 amino acids. CDR1 and CDR2 from the germline V gene are ENHRY and SYGVKD. CDR3 residues: CAISREQWDSMNTEAFF. Here the CDR3 DNA reads TGTGCCATCAGTCGCGAACAATGGGACAGCATGAACACTGAAGCTTTCTTT.

The chain has TRBV5-1 and TRBJ1-1; D remains ambiguous. The germline V and J ends were trimmed by 7 bases and 1 base, with 14 bases remaining between them. This CDR3 region has 14 residues. Germline loops: CDR1 SGHRS, CDR2 YFSETQ. The CDR3 protein is CASGEGTSNTEAFF. CDR3 in DNA: TGCGCCAGCGGGGAGGGTACTTCGAACACTGAAGCTTTCTTT.

The chain has TRBV11-1 and TRBJ2-1; possible D gene TRBD1, 5 bases. Between the trimmed V and J ends, which lost 2 bases and 8 bases, there was a span of 10 bases. This CDR3 contains 13 residues. The germline V gene has CDR1 SGHAT and CDR2 FQDESV (reference sequence). The DNA of the CDR3 is TGTGCCAGCAGCTTATCGGAAGGGGATGAGCAGTTCTTC. This codes for CASSLSEGDEQFF.

This chain connects TRBV11-3 to TRBJ2-1, with D tentatively TRBD2 (5 bases). V was clipped by 2 bases and J by 5 bases, with 16 bases between them. The CDR3 is 16 amino acids. Germline CDR1 reads SGHNT; CDR2 reads YENEEA. CDR3 DNA sequence: TGTGCCAGCAGCTTATCTTTCTTCGGGGAAAACAATGAGCAGTTCTTC. Translating gives CASSLSFFGENNEQFF.

This chain links TRBV7-2 with TRBJ2-1; TRBD1 is a possible D gene (5 bases). V was cut by 6 bases and J by 6 bases, with 9 bases left in between. Germline CDR1 and CDR2: SGHTA and FQGNSA. This CDR3 spans 12 amino acids. CDR3 bases: TGTGCCAGCAGGCGACAGAGCAATGAGCAGTTCTTC. Residues: CASRRQSNEQFF.

This clone is a singleton in its sample. The V and J genes are TRBV9 and TRBJ1-2; D may be TRBD1 (5 bases). Trimming took 4 bases from V and 6 from J, leaving 19 bases between them. The CDR3 is 15 residues long. In germline, CDR1 is SGDLS, CDR2 YYNGEE. CDR3 nucleotide sequence: TGTGCCAGCAGCCCAAGGGAGGTTGGGGCAAATGGCTACACCTTC. Its protein is CASSPREVGANGYTF.

This clone was seen only a few times. The V call is TRBV4-2, the J call TRBJ2-2, with 10 bases that match TRBD1. V shed 5 bases, J shed 6 bases, and the junction held 12 bases outside the gene matches. The CDR3 is 17 amino acids. Germline loops: CDR1 LGHNA, CDR2 YNFKEQ. CDR3 bases: TGTGCCAGCAGCACCCCTGACAGGGGGCGCGGGTCCGGGGAGCTGTTTTTT. Protein product: CASSTPDRGRGSGELFF.

This chain joins TRBV28 and TRBJ2-2; D may be TRBD1 or TRBD2 (5 bases each). Germline loops: CDR1 MDHEN, CDR2 SYDVKM. The CDR3 has 13 amino acids. The V end was cut by 2 bases, the J end by 6 bases, with 7 bases between. The CDR3 DNA reads TGTGCCAGCAGTTTAGGGGGATCCGGGGAGCTGTTTTTT. Residues: CASSLGGSGELFF.

Only a few counts were recorded for this clone. The chain couples TRBV30 to TRBJ2-1, with 10 bases matching TRBD2. Germline values: CDR1 GTSNPN, CDR2 SVGIG (reference sequence). This CDR3 spans 15 amino acids. The J segment lost 7 bases and the V segment lost 5 bases, leaving 11 bases of the junction unmatched. The CDR3 region has the DNA TGTGCCTGGGAGCGGGAGGGCCAGTTCGGTAATGAGCAGTTCTTC. As protein: CAWEREGQFGNEQFF.

This chain links TRBV2 with TRBJ1-5; a possible D gene is TRBD1 (5 bases). Trimming pared 8 bases from V and 1 base from J, leaving 15 bases between. In germline, CDR1 is SNHLY, CDR2 FYNNEI. The CDR3 length is 15 residues. Here the CDR3 DNA reads TGTGCCAGCGGAGGAAGACAGTCGAGCAATCAGCCCCAGCATTTT. Protein sequence: CASGGRQSSNQPQHF.

A remark on this clone: Relative to the germline gene, one junction end is altered; a read error may explain this. This chain connects TRBV29-1 to TRBJ2-1; 7 bases align to TRBD1. This CDR3 spans 11 amino acids. CDR1 is SQVTM and CDR2 is ANQGSEA in the germline V gene. CDR3 nucleotide sequence: TGCAGCGTTGAGGTGACAGGGACGAAGATCTTC. It is translated as CSVEVTGTKIF.